This T cell receptor beta chain was sequenced in a study of chemoradiotherapy in HPV16-positive cancers. Points from the study as a whole: HPV-specific T cells were functionally defined from only a couple of HPV16-positive patients. Candidate HPV-specific clones and E7-related TCR motifs grew in tumor during treatment.

Over chemoradiotherapy, repertoires were sampled more than once. Comments on this clone: As yet, its antigen is unknown.

The trim removed 2 bases at V and 4 bases at J, leaving 10 bases unmatched. The germline gives CDR1 MGHRA, CDR2 YSYEKL. The CDR3 loop spans 17 amino acids. Sequencing used immunoSEQ multiplex PCR; TCRdb keeps in-frame clones, though not all of them. The sample shows 7,500 to 9,500 clones, roughly 80% of them seen only once. The rearrangement joins TRBV4-1 to TRBJ2-7; 11 bases agree with TRBD1. This sample comprised tumor tissue, obtained from a patient who underwent chemoradiotherapy. The receptor's source is a human donor with HPV-associated anogenital cancer. Here the CDR3 DNA reads TGCGCCAGCAGCCAAATGGTCGGGACAGGGGGAAGATACGAGCAGTACTTC. Residues: CASSQMVGTGGRYEQYF.